Listed below are T cell receptor beta chains from one sample, sequenced in a study of immune evolution from preneoplasia to lung adenocarcinoma. This table comes from immunoSEQ multiplex PCR, and its TCRdb copy is limited to in-frame clones, with some not included. The profile shows 30,000 to 45,000 clones, roughly four fifths of them singletons. The sample was FFPE invasive lung adenocarcinoma tissue. These TCRs come from a person between 60 and 69 years old with lung adenocarcinoma. The CDR3 runs from the conserved cysteine through the conserved F or W. A D gene is named only where the DNA matches it firmly. Only part of the rows carry a size: once, few, many, or a class if the clone is expanded.

j_call v_call d_call clone_size cdr3_aa cdr3_nt
TRBJ2-1 TRBV4-2 TRBD2 - CASSQELAGDREQFF TGTGCCAGCAGCCAAGAACTAGCGGGAGATCGTGAGCAGTTCTTC
TRBJ2-1 TRBV25-1 - - CASQSLNEQFF TGTGCCAGCCAGAGCCTCAATGAGCAGTTCTTC
TRBJ2-7 TRBV18 - - CASSPPRLPEQYF TGTGCCAGCTCACCACCGCGACTCCCAGAGCAGTACTTC
TRBJ1-1 TRBV28 TRBD1 - CASSLDWTGGTEAFF TGTGCCAGCAGTTTAGATTGGACAGGGGGCACTGAAGCTTTCTTT
TRBJ1-4 TRBV28 TRBD1 - CASSPGGTENEKLFF TGTGCCAGCAGCCCAGGGGGGACAGAGAATGAAAAACTGTTTTTT
TRBJ2-7 TRBV28 TRBD1 once CASSLTGQTRNEQYF TGTGCCAGCAGTTTAACGGGACAGACTCGTAACGAGCAGTACTTC
TRBJ1-5 TRBV11-2 - once CASSSRPGQPQHF TGTGCCAGCAGCTCCCGCCCAGGTCAGCCCCAGCATTTT
TRBJ2-1 TRBV7-9 - - CASSPIGGSGTGNEQFF TGTGCCAGCAGCCCCATCGGGGGTAGCGGGACAGGCAATGAGCAGTTCTTC
TRBJ2-3 TRBV5-1 - - CASSLAPTRGTDTQYF TGCGCCAGCAGCTTGGCTCCCACCCGGGGCACAGATACGCAGTATTTT
TRBJ2-5 TRBV28 TRBD1 many CASSYGGTGEETQYF TGTGCCAGCAGTTACGGTGGGACAGGGGAAGAGACCCAGTACTTC
TRBJ2-4 TRBV11-3 TRBD2 - CASTRGGAKNIQYF TGTGCCAGCACCCGGGGGGGGGCCAAAAACATTCAGTACTTC
TRBJ1-2 TRBV6-6 - - CASSPGPGGGYTF TGTGCCAGCAGTCCTGGACCTGGGGGCGGCTACACCTTC
TRBJ1-1 TRBV4-1 - - CASSTGTVAPVKSFF TGCGCCAGCAGTACCGGGACGGTAGCGCCTGTGAAATCTTTCTTT
TRBJ1-5 TRBV7-9 - once CASSSGSNQPQHF TGTGCCAGCAGTTCAGGTAGCAATCAGCCCCAGCATTTT
TRBJ2-3 TRBV7-3 TRBD2 few CASSLSGRLGDTQYF TGTGCCAGCAGCTTGAGCGGGAGGTTGGGAGATACGCAGTATTTT
TRBJ2-3 TRBV7-2 - - CASSLIRTDTQYF TGTGCCAGCAGCTTAATCCGCACAGATACGCAGTATTTT
TRBJ1-1 TRBV18 - - CASSPTGKNTEAFF TGTGCCAGCTCACCAACAGGGAAGAACACTGAAGCTTTCTTT
TRBJ2-1 TRBV7-2 - once CASSLELNNEQFF TGTGCCAGCAGCTTAGAGTTAAACAATGAGCAGTTCTTC
TRBJ2-2 TRBV29-1 TRBD1 once CSVRYRGRAGELFF TGCAGCGTCAGATACAGGGGGCGCGCCGGGGAGCTGTTTTTT
TRBJ2-4 TRBV7-9 - few CASRPQRDGLAKNIQYF TGTGCCAGCAGACCACAGAGGGACGGCCTAGCCAAAAACATTCAGTACTTC
TRBJ1-2 TRBV6-1 TRBD1 - CASRGQDYYGYTF TGTGCCAGCAGGGGACAGGATTACTATGGCTACACCTTC
TRBJ2-5 TRBV11-2 - - CASSLGIRGGQYF TGTGCCAGCAGCTTAGGAATCAGGGGCGGCCAGTACTTC
TRBJ1-2 TRBV28 - - CASSLTEPWGYTF TGTGCCAGCAGCCTGACAGAACCCTGGGGCTACACCTTC
TRBJ2-2 TRBV14 - - CASSQIRNTGELFF TGTGCCAGCAGCCAAATACGGAACACCGGGGAGCTGTTTTTT
TRBJ2-7 TRBV7-8 TRBD2 - CASSSGTSSYEQYF TGTGCCAGCAGCTCCGGGACTAGCTCCTACGAGCAGTACTTC
TRBJ1-4 TRBV6-5 TRBD1 - CASSYISGQRGEKLFF TGTGCCAGCAGTTACATATCGGGACAGAGAGGTGAAAAACTGTTTTTT
TRBJ2-1 TRBV5-6 TRBD1 - CASSLGTGDNEQFF TGTGCCAGCAGCTTGGGGACAGGGGACAATGAGCAGTTCTTC
TRBJ1-5 TRBV6-4 - - CASSRFGGSNQPQHF TGTGCCAGCAGTCGTTTCGGGGGTAGCAATCAGCCCCAGCATTTT
TRBJ1-5 TRBV7-8 TRBD1 - CASAPSQGARQPQHF TGTGCCAGCGCGCCATCACAGGGGGCCAGACAGCCCCAGCATTTT
TRBJ2-3 TRBV28 - - CASSGSRESTDTQYF TGTGCCAGCAGTGGGTCGCGGGAAAGCACAGATACGCAGTATTTT
TRBJ1-1 TRBV15 - - CATSPRGRWSAEAFF TGTGCCACCAGCCCTCGTGGCCGCTGGAGTGCTGAAGCTTTCTTT
TRBJ2-1 TRBV6-5 - once CASSYLGQGEQFF TGTGCCAGCAGTTACCTGGGGCAGGGGGAGCAGTTCTTC
TRBJ1-1 TRBV15 - - CATSTRGATEAFF TGTGCCACCAGCACCAGGGGTGCGACTGAAGCTTTCTTT
TRBJ2-1 TRBV6-1 - - CAGGGGFSYNEQFF TGTGCCGGAGGGGGGGGGTTCTCCTACAATGAGCAGTTCTTC
TRBJ1-2 TRBV18 - - CASSPGEYGYTF TGTGCCAGCTCACCAGGGGAGTATGGCTACACCTTC
TRBJ1-5 TRBV4-1 - few CASSQDLGRVDQPQHF TGCGCCAGCAGCCAAGATCTTGGACGAGTCGATCAGCCCCAGCATTTT
TRBJ2-2 TRBV6-5 - - CASSWGPRVGGELFF TGTGCCAGCAGTTGGGGACCACGAGTGGGCGGGGAGCTGTTTTTT
TRBJ1-5 TRBV19 - - CASSITGYNQPQHF TGTGCCAGTAGTATTACAGGGTATAATCAGCCCCAGCATTTT
TRBJ2-1 TRBV5-1 TRBD2 - CASSSQTSGVNNEQFF TGCGCCAGCAGCTCCCAGACTAGCGGGGTAAACAATGAGCAGTTCTTC
TRBJ2-5 TRBV5-1 TRBD2 - CASREGLAGQETQYF TGCGCCAGCCGAGAAGGGCTAGCGGGGCAAGAGACCCAGTACTTC